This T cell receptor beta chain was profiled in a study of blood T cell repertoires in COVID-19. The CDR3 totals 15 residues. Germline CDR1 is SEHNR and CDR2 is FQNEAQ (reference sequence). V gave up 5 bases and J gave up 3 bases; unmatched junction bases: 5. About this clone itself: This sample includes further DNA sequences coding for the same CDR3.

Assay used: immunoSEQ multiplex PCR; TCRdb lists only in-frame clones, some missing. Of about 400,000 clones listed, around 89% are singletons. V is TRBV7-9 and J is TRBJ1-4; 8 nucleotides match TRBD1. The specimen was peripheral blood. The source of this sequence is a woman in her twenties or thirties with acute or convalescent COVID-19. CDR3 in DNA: TGTGCCAGCAGCCCTCGGACAGGGTCTAATGAAAAACTGTTTTTT. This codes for CASSPRTGSNEKLFF.